A single sample is the source of the 13 T cell receptor beta chains below, sequenced in a study of OX40 agonist ivuxolimab in advanced cancers. Libraries were built with the immunoSEQ multiplex PCR assay. The table was pulled from immuneACCESS by TCRdb, which kept in-frame rearrangements only. Such tables lose some clones; where checked, under half of the loss comes from unresolved V genes, and the rest has no known cause. The sample table shows tens of thousands of clones, and 80% to 95% are seen once. The top ten hold 0.3% to 0.4% of the sample. This specimen was CD4+ or CD8+ T cells sorted from blood, taken in a trial of the OX40 agonist ivuxolimab. Receptors were obtained from an adult with an advanced solid tumor such as melanoma, head and neck, liver or kidney cancer.

This clone was detected a few times. The J gene is TRBJ1-2, the V gene TRBV30; D is unclear. The CDR3 is made up of 11 amino acids. The ends were cut back, 5 bases at V and 8 bases at J, with 12 bases in the middle. Germline V gives CDR1 GTSNPN, CDR2 SVGIG (reference sequence). The CDR3 sequence is CAWSPALGYTF. CDR3 sequence (DNA): TGTGCCTGGTCCCCCGCTCTCGGCTACACCTTC.

The chain has TRBV18 and TRBJ1-1; 9 bases line up with TRBD1. J lost 5 bases, V lost 8 bases, and 6 bases had no gene match. Germline V gene data show CDR1 as KGHSH and CDR2 as LQKENI. This CDR3 contains 13 residues. Here the CDR3 DNA reads TGTGCCAGCCTAACGACAGGGGGTACTGAAGCTTTCTTT. Its protein product is CASLTTGGTEAFF.

This chain links TRBV7-9 with TRBJ2-3; D gene ambiguous. The length of the CDR3 is 13 residues. Trimming pared 5 bases from V and 10 bases from J, leaving 16 bases between. Germline V gene sequence: CDR1 SEHNR, CDR2 FQNEAQ (reference sequence). Here the CDR3 reads CASSGRLASAQYF. The CDR3 region has the DNA TGTGCCAGCAGCGGAAGACTGGCCTCGGCGCAGTATTTT. Full variable domain (outside the CDR3, taken from reference TRBV7-9 and TRBJ2-3): DTGVSQNPRHKITKRGQNVTFRCDPISEHNRLYWYRQTLGQGPEFLTYFQNEAQLEKSRLLSDRFSAERPKGSFSTLEIQRTEQGDSAMYLCASSGRLASAQYFGPGTRLTVL.

The genes are TRBV6-5 and TRBJ1-2; 7 nucleotides agree with TRBD1. Unmatched junction bases numbered 14, after V lost 5 bases and J lost 14 bases. The germline CDR1 and CDR2 sequences are MNHEY and SVGAGI. This CDR3 region has 13 residues. The CDR3 loop is CASSEDREERQTF. CDR3 DNA: TGTGCCAGCAGTGAAGACAGGGAGGAGCGTCAAACCTTC.

In this sample, this clone turned up once. This chain joins TRBV6-5 and TRBJ1-1; a weak D match, TRBD1 (6 bases). V gave up 6 bases and J gave up 0 bases, with 14 bases separating them. Germline V gives CDR1 MNHEY, CDR2 SVGAGI. CDR3 length: 15 amino acids. The DNA for the CDR3 is TGTGCCAGCAGGGATACCAGGGGCATGAACACTGAAGCTTTCTTT. Protein: CASRDTRGMNTEAFF.

V usage is TRBV6-1 and J usage is TRBJ2-1, with 7 bases that match TRBD1. Losses at the gene ends were 5 bases for V and 8 bases for J; bases not matched to a gene: 12. The CDR3 spans 15 residues. Germline V CDR1 and CDR2: MNHNS, SASEGT. CDR3 nucleotide sequence: TGTGCCAGCAGTATCCGACAGGGCCTCGTGTATGAGCAGTTCTTC. This codes for CASSIRQGLVYEQFF.

As DNA, the CDR3 is TGTGCCAGCAGTCCCCCCCACGGCGGGGGGGCGGGAGATACGCAGTATTTT. Translation: CASSPPHGGGAGDTQYF. This chain connects TRBV28 to TRBJ2-3, with 9 bases aligning to TRBD2. The CDR3 runs to 17 residues. Losses at the gene ends were 5 bases for V and 5 bases for J; bases not matched to a gene: 14. Per germline, CDR1 MDHEN and CDR2 SYDVKM.

The chain has TRBV7-3 and TRBJ2-3, with 8 bases lining up with TRBD2. This CDR3 is 14 amino acids long. The germline V gene encodes CDR1 SGHTA and CDR2 FQGTGA. After removal of 5 bases from V and 0 bases from J, the junction contained 1 base not matched to a gene. CDR3 amino acids: CASSRGGSTDTQYF. The DNA for the CDR3 is TGTGCCAGCAGCCGCGGGGGGAGCACAGATACGCAGTATTTT.

The chain links TRBV6-1 to TRBJ1-4, with D perhaps matching TRBD1 (6 bases). Germline V CDR1 and CDR2: MNHNS, SASEGT. The CDR3 is 14 residues long. V dropped 6 bases and J dropped 6 bases, with 14 bases sitting between them. CDR3 protein: CASSQQGSDEKLFF. The CDR3 bases are TGTGCCAGCAGCCAACAGGGTTCGGATGAAAAACTGTTTTTT.

This chain links TRBV6-1 with TRBJ1-2, with a weak D call TRBD1 (6 bases). The germline V gene has CDR1 MNHNS and CDR2 SASEGT. The CDR3 length is 13 residues. V lost 6 bases to trimming and J lost 8 bases, with 16 bases between them. CDR3: CASRDQGPLGYTF. In DNA, the CDR3 is TGTGCCAGCAGGGATCAGGGGCCACTAGGCTACACCTTC.

J is TRBJ1-1 and V is TRBV10-1; D not certain. Deletions cut 2 bases from V and 4 bases from J, with 8 bases between. Germline CDR1 and CDR2: WNHNN and SYGVQD (reference sequence). The CDR3 sequence is 13 residues long. Written as DNA, the CDR3 is TGCGCCAGCAGTGAGCCGGGTTCCACTGAAGCTTTCTTT. Its protein is CASSEPGSTEAFF.

This clone appeared a single time. The chain employs TRBV7-6 and TRBJ1-3; D possibly corresponds to TRBD1 (6 bases). V shed 1 base and J shed 0 bases, with 16 bases lying between them. The length of the CDR3 is 18 residues. Looked up from germline, CDR1 is SGHVS and CDR2 is FNYEAQ. This chain's CDR3 is CASSLVSGGAHSGNTIYF. The CDR3 nucleotides are TGTGCCAGCAGCTTAGTGTCGGGGGGGGCCCACTCTGGAAACACCATATATTTT.

This chain uses TRBV10-1 with TRBJ2-5; D possibly corresponds to TRBD2 (6 bases). The CDR3 totals 14 residues. Deletions cut 0 bases from V and 5 bases from J, with 10 bases between. Germline CDR1 WNHNN, CDR2 SYGVQD (reference sequence). CDR3 region: CASSESGLGETQYF. In nucleotides, the CDR3 is TGCGCCAGCAGTGAGTCGGGACTTGGTGAGACCCAGTACTTC.